Presented here are 30 T cell receptor beta chains from one specimen sequenced in a study of ipilimumab plus nivolumab after autologous stem cell transplantation. Assay used: immunoSEQ multiplex PCR; TCRdb lists only in-frame clones, some missing. The sample records about 16,000 clones, over 70% being singletons. This sample comprised PBMCs, obtained in a trial of ipilimumab plus nivolumab as post-transplant consolidation. Receptors originate from a male donor with diffuse large B-cell lymphoma.

V gene TRBV18 combines with J gene TRBJ1-1; 8 nucleotides match TRBD1. The CDR3 extends over 16 amino acids. From germline, CDR1 is KGHSH and CDR2 LQKENI. Losses at the gene ends were 3 bases for V and 0 bases for J; bases not matched to a gene: 6. The CDR3 DNA sequence: TGTGCCAGCTCACCTCGAGACAGGGGAATGAACACTGAAGCTTTCTTT. The encoded protein is CASSPRDRGMNTEAFF.

The V and J genes are TRBV6-5 and TRBJ1-2; 7 bases are shared with TRBD1. Trimming cost V 0 bases and J 7 bases; bases outside gene matches: 8. CDR3 length equals 15 residues. CDR1 MNHEY and CDR2 SVGAGI come from the germline V gene. The CDR3 DNA reads as TGTGCCAGCAGTTACTCGGGGACAGATGTCGGTGGCTACACCTTC. The encoded protein is CASSYSGTDVGGYTF.

The CDR3 region has the DNA TGTGCCAGCAGTTACTCGATGGTCTACGAGCAGTACTTC. Encoded protein: CASSYSMVYEQYF. V is TRBV6-5 and J is TRBJ2-7; D uncertain. The CDR3 length is 13 residues. Per the germline V gene, CDR1 is MNHEY and CDR2 is SVGAGI. Trimming took off 0 bases at V and 3 bases at J, with 6 bases between the two ends.

Here the CDR3 reads CASSSTGTLYGYTF. The CDR3 region has the DNA TGTGCCAGCAGTTCAACAGGGACCCTCTATGGCTACACCTTC. The chain uses TRBV2 and TRBJ1-2; D is possibly TRBD1 (6 bases). CDR1 is SNHLY, CDR2 FYNNEI, per germline. The germline V and J ends were trimmed by 5 bases and 4 bases, with 14 bases remaining between them. This CDR3 contains 14 residues.

This clone has just a few counts. The chain recombines TRBV28 with TRBJ2-5; D remains unclear. V lost 5 bases, J lost 5 bases, and 9 bases lay in between. The CDR3 loop spans 12 amino acids. Germline CDR1 is MDHEN and CDR2 is SYDVKM. CDR3 in DNA: TGTGCCAGCAGTACCGACACTGAGACCCAGTACTTC. This gives the protein CASSTDTETQYF.

The chain employs TRBV5-1 and TRBJ2-1; D is perhaps TRBD2 (7 bases). The CDR3 covers 16 residues. The germline V and J ends were trimmed by 0 bases and 4 bases, with 14 bases remaining between them. Germline assignment: CDR1 SGHRS and CDR2 YFSETQ. The chain's CDR3 is CASSLVAGAVYNEQFF. In DNA form, the CDR3 reads TGCGCCAGCAGCTTGGTGGCGGGGGCCGTATACAATGAGCAGTTCTTC.

The gene calls are TRBV6-5 and TRBJ1-1; D might be TRBD1 (5 bases). The CDR3 extends over 12 amino acids. From germline, CDR1 is MNHEY and CDR2 SVGAGI. The V and J ends lost 6 bases and 6 bases respectively, with 11 bases between them. This chain's CDR3 is CASSHGAPEAFF. The CDR3 nucleotides read TGTGCCAGCAGCCACGGGGCCCCTGAAGCTTTCTTT.

The J gene is TRBJ2-5, the V gene TRBV11-2, with 7 bases aligning to TRBD2. Germline assignment: CDR1 SGHAT and CDR2 FQNNGV. Trimming cost V 5 bases and J 5 bases; bases outside gene matches: 14. The CDR3 sequence is 16 residues long. The CDR3 reads CASSPNEGGGVETQYF. DNA of the CDR3: TGTGCCAGCAGCCCCAACGAAGGCGGGGGAGTGGAGACCCAGTACTTC.

The V and J genes are TRBV5-4 and TRBJ2-7; D is possibly TRBD1 or TRBD2 (5 bases each). The germline CDR1 and CDR2 sequences are SGHNT and YYREEE (reference sequence). The V gene lost 4 bases and the J gene lost 5 bases, with 10 bases spanning the gap. CDR3 length equals 12 residues. In nucleotides, the CDR3 is TGTGCCAGCAGCCCGGGGCCCCACGAGCAGTACTTC. Protein product: CASSPGPHEQYF.

The chain has TRBV11-2 and TRBJ1-1; D gene unclear. Germline CDR1 and CDR2: SGHAT and FQNNGV. Deletions cut 0 bases from V and 0 bases from J, with 11 bases between. This CDR3 spans 16 amino acids. CDR3 bases: TGTGCCAGCAGCTTAGAGTTCGGGAAAATGAACACTGAAGCTTTCTTT. Residues: CASSLEFGKMNTEAFF.

V usage is TRBV27 and J usage is TRBJ1-2; the match to TRBD1 covers 7 bases. The CDR3 extends over 13 amino acids. V lost 3 bases to trimming and J lost 7 bases; unmatched junction nucleotides: 5. Germline loops: CDR1 MNHEY, CDR2 SMNVEV (reference sequence). This CDR3 reads CASSFRGGFGYTF. CDR3 sequence (DNA): TGTGCCAGCAGTTTCAGGGGGGGCTTTGGCTACACCTTC.

The genes are TRBV27 and TRBJ1-1, with 9 bases fitting TRBD1. This CDR3 is built from 14 residues. CDR1 is MNHEY and CDR2 is SMNVEV in the germline V gene (reference sequence). J gave up 1 base and V 6 bases, and 3 bases lay outside the gene matches. The CDR3 protein is CASRRTGENTEAFF. CDR3 DNA sequence: TGTGCCAGCAGGCGGACAGGGGAGAACACTGAAGCTTTCTTT.

V usage is TRBV28 and J usage is TRBJ1-6; no firm D call. The CDR3 has 15 residues. Per germline, CDR1 MDHEN and CDR2 SYDVKM. V was clipped by 6 bases and J by 0 bases, with 9 bases between them. CDR3 protein: CASRIDFSYNSPLHF. Here the CDR3 DNA reads TGTGCCAGCAGAATAGATTTCTCCTATAATTCACCCCTCCACTTT.

The chain joins TRBV15 to TRBJ2-1, with TRBD2 matching over 9 bases. The length of the CDR3 is 15 residues. The J segment lost 6 bases and the V segment lost 1 base, leaving 4 bases of the junction unmatched. Looked up from germline, CDR1 is LNHNV and CDR2 is YYDKDF (reference sequence). CDR3 loop: CATSRGTSEVNEQFF. CDR3 in DNA: TGTGCCACCAGCAGAGGGACTAGCGAGGTCAATGAGCAGTTCTTC. Variable domain in full (rest from reference TRBV15 and TRBJ2-1): DAMVIQNPRYQVTQFGKPVTLSCSQTLNHNVMYWYQQKSSQAPKLLFHYYDKDFNNEADTPDNFQSRRPNTSFCFLDIRSPGLGDTAMYLCATSRGTSEVNEQFFGPGTRLTVL.

The chain has TRBV7-8 and TRBJ1-4, with D possibly being TRBD1 (6 bases). V lost 4 bases and J 7 bases, leaving 13 bases between the germline ends. The CDR3 totals 14 residues. The germline V gene encodes CDR1 SGHVS and CDR2 FQNEAQ. The CDR3 DNA sequence: TGTGCCAGCAGCTCGCAGGGGTTAGGTGAAAAACTGTTTTTT. It translates to CASSSQGLGEKLFF.

This clone appeared once. This chain joins TRBV9 and TRBJ2-2, with D hard to call. The V gene's germline CDR1 is SGDLS and CDR2 YYNGEE. The length of the CDR3 is 15 residues. V lost 3 bases, J lost 6 bases, and 15 bases lay in between. The DNA for the CDR3 is TGTGCCAGCAGCGCCGCGATTATGGGCGCCGGGGAGCTGTTTTTT. This sequence encodes CASSAAIMGAGELFF. The full variable domain, its missing parts supplied by reference TRBV9 and TRBJ2-2, is DSGVTQTPKHLITATGQRVTLRCSPRSGDLSVYWYQQSLDQGLQFLIQYYNGEERAKGNILERFSAQQFPDLHSELNLSSLELGDSALYFCASSAAIMGAGELFFGEGSRLTVL.

Here the CDR3 DNA reads TGTGCCAGCAGCAGAGGACTTAACCAAGAGACCCAGTACTTC. Protein product: CASSRGLNQETQYF. The chain has TRBV9 and TRBJ2-5; tentative D call: TRBD2 (5 bases). Germline CDR1 SGDLS, CDR2 YYNGEE. CDR3 length: 14 residues. With 4 bases removed from V and 0 bases from J, the gap between germline ends came to 10 bases.

The V and J genes are TRBV28 and TRBJ1-2; D unclear. In germline, CDR1 is MDHEN, CDR2 SYDVKM. The CDR3 has 12 residues. V lost 2 bases to trimming and J lost 2 bases, with 3 bases between them. The CDR3 bases are TGTGCCAGCAGTTTACAGAACTATGGCTACACCTTC. Encoded protein: CASSLQNYGYTF.

The rearrangement joins TRBV19 to TRBJ2-5; D perhaps matches TRBD2 (5 bases). The J call may not be correct, given that the DNA end is closer to TRBJ2-7. The CDR3 is 14 residues long. CDR1 is LNHDA and CDR2 is SQIVND in the germline V gene (reference sequence). CDR3 in amino acids: CASSIDLGLGEQYF. The DNA of the CDR3 is TGTGCCAGTAGTATAGATCTCGGACTTGGCGAGCAGTACTTC.

The V call is TRBV30, the J call TRBJ1-4; possibly TRBD1 for D (6 bases). CDR3 length: 12 amino acids. V was cut by 3 bases and J by 8 bases, with 10 bases left in between. Germline loops: CDR1 GTSNPN, CDR2 SVGIG (reference sequence). This CDR3 is CAWSQGKEKLFF. The CDR3 nucleotides read TGTGCCTGGAGCCAGGGGAAAGAAAAACTGTTTTTT. The complete variable domain, with remaining parts taken from reference TRBV30 and TRBJ1-4, reads SQTIHQWPATLVQPVGSPLSLECTVEGTSNPNLYWYRQAAGRGLQLLFYSVGIGQISSEVPQNLSASRPQDRQFILSSKKLLLSDSGFYLCAWSQGKEKLFFGSGTQLSVL.

The V call is TRBV6-5, the J call TRBJ2-7, with TRBD2 matching 11 bases. Trimming removed 1 base from V and 3 bases from J; junction bases left unmatched: 2. Germline V gene data show CDR1 as MNHEY and CDR2 as SVGAGI. The CDR3 runs to 15 residues. The CDR3 protein is CASSYFGTSGYEQYF. As DNA, the CDR3 is TGTGCCAGCAGTTACTTCGGGACTAGCGGCTACGAGCAGTACTTC.

This rearrangement joins TRBV4-2 to TRBJ2-3, with D possibly being TRBD1 or TRBD2 (6 bases each). Deletions cut 4 bases from V and 2 bases from J, with 16 bases between. This CDR3 is built from 16 residues. The germline CDR1 and CDR2 sequences are LGHNA and YNFKEQ. The CDR3 loop reads CASSRKLGGPTDTQYF. The CDR3 bases are TGTGCCAGCAGCCGAAAGCTCGGGGGCCCCACAGATACGCAGTATTTT.

The chain is built from TRBV18 and TRBJ1-6; 9 bases map to TRBD1. The CDR3 consists of 16 residues. V shed 4 bases, J shed 9 bases, and the junction held 10 bases outside the gene matches. Germline assignment: CDR1 KGHSH and CDR2 LQKENI. CDR3 bases: TGTGCCAGCTCACAAGGACAGGGGTTTCAAGTTTCACCCCTCCACTTT. It yields the protein CASSQGQGFQVSPLHF.

The chain's CDR3 is CASSLKQRDSPLHF. For the CDR3, the DNA is TGTGCCAGCAGCTTAAAGCAGAGAGATTCACCCCTCCACTTT. This sequence joins TRBV11-2 and TRBJ1-6; no clear D gene. V was shortened by 2 bases and J by 8 bases, with 10 bases between the two germline ends. Germline V lookup: CDR1 SGHAT, CDR2 FQNNGV. This CDR3 has 14 residues.

This sequence joins TRBV7-8 and TRBJ1-6; 8 bases line up with TRBD1. Germline V CDR1 and CDR2: SGHVS, FQNEAQ. The CDR3 loop spans 13 amino acids. V dropped 11 bases and J dropped 6; count of bases not matched to a gene: 6. The CDR3 reads CAGGQGSNSPLHF. The DNA for the CDR3 is TGTGCCGGAGGACAGGGAAGTAATTCACCCCTCCACTTT.

The J gene is TRBJ2-7, the V gene TRBV7-8; D gene ambiguous. The germline V gene has CDR1 SGHVS and CDR2 FQNEAQ. V was cut by 2 bases and J by 5 bases, with 4 bases left in between. The CDR3 extends over 11 amino acids. CDR3 nucleotide sequence: TGTGCCAGCAGCTTAAACAACGAGCAGTACTTC. This translates into CASSLNNEQYF.

Here the CDR3 reads CASSQVGTGQNIQYF. In nucleotides, the CDR3 is TGCGCCAGCAGCCAAGTGGGGACAGGGCAAAACATTCAGTACTTC. V gene TRBV4-1 combines with J gene TRBJ2-4; 9 nucleotides match TRBD1. Germline V lookup: CDR1 MGHRA, CDR2 YSYEKL. The CDR3 sequence is 15 residues long. J gave up 5 bases and V 1 base, and 3 bases lay outside the gene matches.

This chain joins TRBV6-5 and TRBJ2-5, with 7 nucleotides matching TRBD2. The CDR3 loop spans 14 amino acids. Per the germline V gene, CDR1 is MNHEY and CDR2 is SVGAGI. Losses at the gene ends were 0 bases for V and 4 bases for J; bases not matched to a gene: 2. CDR3 in DNA: TGTGCCAGCAGTTACTCGGGAGGGCGAGAGACCCAGTACTTC. This codes for CASSYSGGRETQYF.

The chain combines TRBV15 with TRBJ2-7; the match to TRBD1 covers 9 bases. This CDR3 comprises 15 residues. Trimming at V came to 4 bases and at J to 5 bases, leaving 9 bases not matched to a gene. CDR1 LNHNV and CDR2 YYDKDF come from the germline V gene (reference sequence). The CDR3 loop is CATSTKTGGSHEQYF. In DNA form, the CDR3 reads TGTGCCACCAGCACAAAGACAGGGGGGTCCCACGAGCAGTACTTC.

J is TRBJ2-1 and V is TRBV7-3; 11 bases are shared with TRBD2. Germline CDR1 SGHTA, CDR2 FQGTGA. V shed 4 bases and J 8 bases; nucleotides not matched to a gene: 7. CDR3 size: 15 residues. The CDR3 region is CASSSSGGIFDEQFF. As DNA, the CDR3 is TGTGCCAGCAGCTCTAGCGGGGGGATTTTCGATGAGCAGTTCTTC.